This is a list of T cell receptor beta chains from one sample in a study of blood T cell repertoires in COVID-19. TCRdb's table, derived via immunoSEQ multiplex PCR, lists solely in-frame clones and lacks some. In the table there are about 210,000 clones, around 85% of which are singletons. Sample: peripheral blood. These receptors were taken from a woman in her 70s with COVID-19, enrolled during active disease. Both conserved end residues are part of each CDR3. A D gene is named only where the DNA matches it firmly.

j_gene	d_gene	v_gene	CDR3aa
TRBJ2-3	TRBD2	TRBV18	CASSQNSGGMDTQYF
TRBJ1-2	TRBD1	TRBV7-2	CASSLVGGGAGSGGYTF
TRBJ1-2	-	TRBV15	CATSRALILGGYTF
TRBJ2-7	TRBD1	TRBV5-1	CASSSAWDSGNEQYF
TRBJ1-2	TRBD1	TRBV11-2	CASSRQGFFAGYTF
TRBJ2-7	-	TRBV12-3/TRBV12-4	CASSPQGLEQYF
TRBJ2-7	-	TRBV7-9	CASSASNEQYF
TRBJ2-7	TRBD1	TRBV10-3	CAISTGTGIYEQYF
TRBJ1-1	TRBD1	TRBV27	CASSSSPTGRNTEAFF
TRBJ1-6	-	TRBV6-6	CASSRTGSWGNSPLHF
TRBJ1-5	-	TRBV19	CACRGGQGGNQPQHF
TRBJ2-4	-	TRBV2	CASSEPGLNIQYF
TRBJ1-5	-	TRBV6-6	CASTTVQSNQPQHF
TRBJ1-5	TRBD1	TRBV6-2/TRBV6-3	CASSSGGGRGNQPQHF
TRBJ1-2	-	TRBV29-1	CSVEEGSSYGYTF
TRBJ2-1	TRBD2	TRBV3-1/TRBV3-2	CASSHSSGSYNEQFF
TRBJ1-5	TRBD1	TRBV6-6	CASSYAPAGGRPQHF
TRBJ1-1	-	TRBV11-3	CASSLEEGRTEAFF
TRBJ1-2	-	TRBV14	CASSQVSGGGYTF
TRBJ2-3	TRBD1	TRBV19	CASSIGDSKPVADTQYF
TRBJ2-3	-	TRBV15	CATSRDGAQITDTQYF
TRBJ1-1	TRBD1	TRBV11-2	CASSRDRALNTEAFF
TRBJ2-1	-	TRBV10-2	CASSGSSYNEQFF
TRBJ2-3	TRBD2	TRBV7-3	CASSAGTSGTTDTQYF
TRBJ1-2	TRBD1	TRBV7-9	CASSLDGTGRGYTF
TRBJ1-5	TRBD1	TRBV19	CASSFSGTAKIGPQHF
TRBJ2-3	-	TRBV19	CASSIVGRTDTQYF
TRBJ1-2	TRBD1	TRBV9	CASSPRDREYPSYGYTF
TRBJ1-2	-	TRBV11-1	CASSPQENYGYTF
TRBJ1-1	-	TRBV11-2	CASSLSGRGTTEAFF
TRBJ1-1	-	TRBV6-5	CASSYSGGNTEAFF
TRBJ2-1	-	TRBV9	CASSVDAGVLAEQFF
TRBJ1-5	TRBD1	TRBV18	CASSPTGGGQPQHF
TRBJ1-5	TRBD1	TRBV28	CASSLPYLGTGFFQPQHF
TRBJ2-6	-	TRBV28	CASSYGAGFSGANVLTF
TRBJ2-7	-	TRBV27	CASSSSRQSYEQYF
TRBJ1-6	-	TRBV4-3	CASSPGASADNSPLHF
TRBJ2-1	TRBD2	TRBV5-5	CASSYSGGATYNEQFF
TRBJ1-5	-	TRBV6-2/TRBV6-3	CASSYIGGRNQPQHF
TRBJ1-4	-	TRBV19	CASSEKSWTAITAEKLFF
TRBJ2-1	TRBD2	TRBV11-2	CASSFQRGGYNEQFF
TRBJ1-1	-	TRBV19	CASTPELKTGNTEAFF
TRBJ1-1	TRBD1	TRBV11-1	CASSQDRGAEAFF